This passage covers 14 T cell receptor beta chains from one sample sequenced in a study of CD8 T cells in ankylosing spondylitis. General observations from the study: One TCR beta motif, made up of under ten highly homologous variants, appeared characteristic of ankylosing spondylitis blood.

No antigen is known for these receptors. TCRdb reanalysed the 5' RACE reads using MiXCR and keeps one entry per CDR3 protein. The table has more than 650,000 distinct CDR3 sequences, approximately 12% seen once; the top ten hold under 0.6%. Sequenced input: blood, either unsorted or a sorted T cell fraction (not recorded which). The source is a male donor with ankylosing spondylitis.

This clonotype was seen repeatedly, ten times or more. V usage is TRBV7-3 and J usage is TRBJ1-6; 10 nucleotides match TRBD1. CDR1 is SGHTA, CDR2 FQGTGA, per germline. J gave up 11 bases and V 1 base, and 2 bases lay outside the gene matches. The CDR3 covers 14 residues. The chain's CDR3 is CASSLRGTGAPLHF. CDR3 DNA: TGTGCCAGCAGCTTAAGAGGGACAGGGGCACCCCTCCACTTT.

This clonotype occurred many times. The gene calls are TRBV7-2 and TRBJ2-7, with a weak D call TRBD1 (5 bases). This CDR3 spans 15 amino acids. Germline V gene sequence: CDR1 SGHTA, CDR2 FQGNSA. Trimming removed 5 bases at V and 6 bases at J, with 20 bases between. Here the CDR3 reads CASSLSPSQGVEQYF. DNA for the CDR3: TGTGCCAGCAGCCTCAGCCCATCACAAGGGGTCGAGCAGTACTTC.

This clonotype was recorded at least ten times. The chain joins TRBV4-1 to TRBJ2-1; a possible D gene is TRBD1 (5 bases). Germline CDR1 MGHRA, CDR2 YSYEKL. CDR3 length: 11 residues. The CDR3 protein is CASGFHNEQFF. CDR3 in DNA: TGCGCGTCAGGGTTTCACAATGAGCAGTTCTTC.

This clonotype came up a few times. The chain carries TRBV4-3 and TRBJ2-6; D remains unclear. Trimming pared 2 bases from V and 0 bases from J, leaving 8 bases between. From germline, CDR1 is LGHNA and CDR2 YSLEER. The CDR3 runs to 16 residues. In nucleotides, the CDR3 is TGCGCCAGCAGCCAACCATGGGGCTCTGGGGCCAACGTCCTGACTTTC. Translated, it gives CASSQPWGSGANVLTF.

This clonotype appeared many times. The chain is built from TRBV5-5 and TRBJ2-7, with D hard to call. CDR3 length: 13 amino acids. Trimming stripped 0 bases from V and 3 bases from J, with 7 bases between. Looked up from germline, CDR1 is SGHKS and CDR2 is YYEKEE (reference sequence). CDR3 protein: CASSLAADYEQYF. The CDR3 region has the DNA TGTGCCAGCAGCTTGGCGGCGGACTACGAGCAGTACTTC.

The V and J genes are TRBV21-1 and TRBJ2-7; the table's D gene call, TRBD1, was not cross checked with the DNA. TRBV21-1 is an annotated pseudogene. The CDR3 length is 18 residues. CDR3 amino acids: CASSKGGTEKNNNYEQYF. As DNA, the CDR3 is TGTGCCAGCAGCAAAGGAGGGACAGAAAAAAACAATAACTACGAGCAGTACTTC.

V and J are TRBV5-1 and TRBJ2-3; TRBD2 agrees at 7 bases. The CDR3 is made up of 15 amino acids. V gave up 3 bases and J gave up 8 bases; unmatched junction bases: 12. CDR1 and CDR2 from the germline V gene are SGHRS and YFSETQ. This CDR3 is CASSSGGALTVTQYF. The DNA for the CDR3 is TGCGCCAGCAGCTCGGGAGGAGCCCTCACCGTTACGCAGTATTTT. Full variable domain (outside the CDR3, taken from reference TRBV5-1 and TRBJ2-3): KAGVTQTPRYLIKTRGQQVTLSCSPISGHRSVSWYQQTPGQGLQFLFEYFSETQRNKGNFPGRFSGRQFSNSRSEMNVSTLELGDSALYLCASSSGGALTVTQYFGPGTRLTVL.

The gene calls are TRBV7-2 and TRBJ1-3; D gene uncertain. There are 15 residues in the CDR3. Germline values: CDR1 SGHTA, CDR2 FQGNSA. The V end lost 6 bases, the J end lost 0 bases, and 12 bases lay between the germline ends. As DNA, the CDR3 is TGTGCCAGCAGTCGACGGTGGAGCTCTGGAAACACCATATATTTT. This sequence encodes CASSRRWSSGNTIYF.

There are a few counts of this clonotype. The chain combines TRBV4-3 with TRBJ1-2; D call uncertain. Trimming cost V 0 bases and J 2 bases, with 13 bases left between them. This CDR3 is 16 amino acids long. Germline V lookup: CDR1 LGHNA, CDR2 YSLEER. The CDR3 sequence is CASSQDLIRLNYGYTF. The CDR3 DNA reads TGCGCCAGCAGCCAAGATCTGATCAGGCTGAACTATGGCTACACCTTC.

At least ten counts were recorded for this clonotype. The V gene is TRBV10-3, the J gene TRBJ2-7; no clear D gene. Trimming took off 7 bases at V and 4 bases at J, with 8 bases between the two ends. There are 11 residues in the CDR3. From germline, CDR1 is ENHRY and CDR2 SYGVKD. This chain's CDR3 is CAIKAQYEQYF. As DNA, the CDR3 is TGTGCCATCAAGGCCCAGTACGAGCAGTACTTC.

CDR3 coding DNA: TGCGCCAGCAGCTGGGGGGACAGGGACTTAGAAACTGAAGCTTTCTTT. Translation: CASSWGDRDLETEAFF. The J gene is TRBJ1-1, the V gene TRBV5-1, with 9 nucleotides matching TRBD1. Germline-derived CDR1 and CDR2 are SGHRS and YFSETQ. The CDR3 is made up of 16 amino acids. The trim removed 3 bases at V and 5 bases at J, leaving 11 bases unmatched.

This chain links TRBV10-3 with TRBJ1-1, with D uncertain. V was pared by 0 bases and J by 3 bases, with 11 bases between. The CDR3 runs to 15 residues. The V gene's germline CDR1 is ENHRY and CDR2 SYGVKD. Here the CDR3 reads CAISESDGSYTEAFF. DNA for the CDR3: TGTGCCATCAGTGAGTCAGACGGATCCTACACTGAAGCTTTCTTT.

The V call is TRBV29-1, the J call TRBJ2-2; a possible D gene is TRBD1 (6 bases). V was clipped by 5 bases and J by 3 bases, with 10 bases between them. The CDR3 sequence is 13 residues long. Germline assignment: CDR1 SQVTM and CDR2 ANQGSEA. In DNA, the CDR3 is TGCAGCGTTAGAAAGGGGGACACCGGGGAGCTGTTTTTT. Its translation: CSVRKGDTGELFF.

This clonotype was recorded many times. The CDR3 is CASSTGRGYSPLHF. CDR3 in DNA: TGTGCCAGCAGTACCGGCAGGGGATATTCACCCCTCCACTTT. The chain recombines TRBV2 with TRBJ1-6; tentative D call: TRBD1 (6 bases). The CDR3 contains 14 residues. Germline values: CDR1 SNHLY, CDR2 FYNNEI. The V and J ends lost 5 bases and 8 bases respectively, with 13 bases between them.